The 2 T cell receptor beta chains below all came from one sample that was sequenced in a study of vaccination effects on CD4 cells after COVID-19. No antigen has been assigned to these receptors. The method was immunoSEQ multiplex PCR; TCRdb's version includes in-frame clones alone and lacks a portion of them. The table includes around 70,000 clones, approximately 80% detected once. A roughly ten-day culture period preceded the isolation of CD4+ T cells. Material: CD4+ T cells from PBMCs cultured without peptide, obtained before COVID-19 vaccination. The receptors here all came from a human donor who received a COVID-19 vaccine.

This chain links TRBV9 with TRBJ1-2; D is uncertain. Germline CDR1 and CDR2: SGDLS and YYNGEE. The CDR3 spans 14 residues. V dropped 0 bases and J dropped 3 bases, with 9 bases sitting between them. This CDR3 reads CASSVEGSHYGYTF. The CDR3 coding sequence is TGTGCCAGCAGCGTAGAAGGATCCCACTATGGCTACACCTTC.

The chain links TRBV7-2 to TRBJ2-5; the D gene is possibly TRBD1 (5 bases). V dropped 4 bases and J dropped 2 bases, with 14 bases sitting between them. Germline V gives CDR1 SGHTA, CDR2 FQGNSA. The CDR3 is made up of 15 amino acids. The CDR3: CASSWGGVIQETQYF. DNA for the CDR3: TGTGCCAGCAGCTGGGGCGGAGTGATACAAGAGACCCAGTACTTC.